These 25 T cell receptor beta chains came from one sample sequenced in a study of blood T cell repertoires in COVID-19. Assay used: immunoSEQ multiplex PCR; TCRdb lists only in-frame clones, some missing. The table records around 180,000 clones, 75% to 85% of them present only once. Sequencing was carried out using peripheral blood. These receptors were obtained from a woman aged 80 or over with COVID-19, enrolled during active disease.

The rearrangement uses TRBV9 and TRBJ2-1; no clear D. The germline gives CDR1 SGDLS, CDR2 YYNGEE. The CDR3 sequence is 13 residues long. V lost 2 bases and J lost 8, with 11 bases in between. The CDR3 region has the DNA TGTGCCAGCAGCGTTCAGGTGGTCGATGAGCAGTTCTTC. Translation gives CASSVQVVDEQFF. Together with reference TRBV9 and TRBJ2-1, the CDR3 gives the full variable domain: DSGVTQTPKHLITATGQRVTLRCSPRSGDLSVYWYQQSLDQGLQFLIQYYNGEERAKGNILERFSAQQFPDLHSELNLSSLELGDSALYFCASSVQVVDEQFFGPGTRLTVL.

The rearrangement joins TRBV3-1 (or the pseudogene TRBV3-2) to TRBJ1-2; D is perhaps TRBD1 (5 bases). The CDR3 runs to 15 residues. Germline V CDR1 and CDR2: LGHDT, YNNKEL (reference sequence). V lost 0 bases, J lost 2 bases, and 10 bases lay in between. The CDR3 sequence: CASSQDPDTNYGYTF. CDR3 sequence (DNA): TGTGCCAGCAGCCAAGATCCGGACACGAACTATGGCTACACCTTC.

This chain links TRBV18 with TRBJ2-7; 7 nucleotides align to TRBD1. Per germline, CDR1 KGHSH and CDR2 LQKENI. The J segment lost 0 bases and the V segment lost 3 bases, leaving 2 bases of the junction unmatched. The CDR3 contains 14 residues. The CDR3 nucleotides read TGTGCCAGCTCACCGACAGGGTTCTCCTACGAGCAGTACTTC. Its protein is CASSPTGFSYEQYF.

This clone has only one observation. For the CDR3, the DNA is TGTGCCAGCAGCCCAATGGCAGATAATGAAAAACTGTTTTTT. Translation: CASSPMADNEKLFF. The chain couples TRBV9 to TRBJ1-4; no definite D call. The germline V and J ends were trimmed by 4 bases and 4 bases, with 11 bases remaining between them. Germline V lookup: CDR1 SGDLS, CDR2 YYNGEE. CDR3 size: 14 residues. Full variable domain (outside the CDR3, taken from reference TRBV9 and TRBJ1-4): DSGVTQTPKHLITATGQRVTLRCSPRSGDLSVYWYQQSLDQGLQFLIQYYNGEERAKGNILERFSAQQFPDLHSELNLSSLELGDSALYFCASSPMADNEKLFFGSGTQLSVL.

The genes are TRBV6-6 and TRBJ2-1; 11 nucleotides match TRBD2. Germline trimming cut 0 bases from V and 6 bases from J; bases unmatched to any gene: 4. The CDR3 has 16 amino acids. The germline CDR1 and CDR2 sequences are MNHNY and SVGAGI (reference sequence). CDR3 DNA: TGTGCCAGCAGTTACTCCGGACTAGCGGGCAGCAATGAGCAGTTCTTC. Protein sequence: CASSYSGLAGSNEQFF.

Note on this clone: Within the sample, other DNA sequences also encode this same CDR3. The chain couples TRBV19 to TRBJ1-2; maybe TRBD1 (6 bases). V lost 5 bases, J lost 4 bases, and 11 bases lay in between. From germline, CDR1 is LNHDA and CDR2 SQIVND (reference sequence). CDR3 length equals 13 residues. The CDR3 region has the DNA TGTGCCAGTAGTCCACAGGGACCCTATGGCTACACCTTC. Protein product: CASSPQGPYGYTF. The entire variable domain, with the rest obtained from reference TRBV19 and TRBJ1-2, is as follows: DGGITQSPKYLFRKEGQNVTLSCEQNLNHDAMYWYRQDPGQGLRLIYYSQIVNDFQKGDIAEGYSVSREKKESFPLTVTSAQKNPTAFYLCASSPQGPYGYTFGSGTRLTVV.

CDR3 DNA: TGTGCCAGCAGCTTCGGAGGCAGCGAAGCTTTCTTT. Translating it yields CASSFGGSEAFF. V and J are TRBV3-1 (or the pseudogene TRBV3-2) and TRBJ1-1; D gene ambiguous. CDR3 size: 12 residues. Per the germline V gene, CDR1 is LGHDT and CDR2 is YNNKEL (reference sequence). The V gene lost 5 bases and the J gene lost 8 bases, with 12 bases spanning the gap.

This clone was detected only a few times. The rearrangement uses TRBV6-5 and TRBJ1-6, with 8 bases aligning to TRBD1. The CDR3 length is 13 residues. V shed 6 bases, J shed 9 bases, and the junction held 4 bases outside the gene matches. Germline CDR1 and CDR2: MNHEY and SVGAGI. CDR3 nucleotides: TGTGCCAGCAGCGGACAGGGAAGTTCACCCCTCCACTTT. Its translation: CASSGQGSSPLHF.

This sequence joins TRBV14 and TRBJ2-7; D may be TRBD2 (7 bases). This CDR3 comprises 16 residues. V lost 3 bases and J 4 bases, leaving 19 bases between the germline ends. CDR1 is SGHDN and CDR2 is FVKESK in the germline V gene. CDR3 coding DNA: TGTGCCAGCAGCCAGTCGGGGGCGGGGGAGAAATACGAGCAGTACTTC. Translating it yields CASSQSGAGEKYEQYF.

V is TRBV18 and J is TRBJ1-2; 7 nucleotides match TRBD1. The CDR3 totals 14 residues. V lost 5 bases and J lost 0; bases outside the gene matches: 3. Germline-derived CDR1 and CDR2 are KGHSH and LQKENI. In DNA form, the CDR3 reads TGTGCCAGCTCAACACAGGGGACTAACTATGGCTACACCTTC. This encodes CASSTQGTNYGYTF.

This clone has just a few counts. The V call is TRBV7-4, the J call TRBJ2-7, with 10 bases fitting TRBD1. The ends lost 4 bases at V and 0 bases at J; junction bases unmatched: 6. CDR1 and CDR2 (germline): SGHVT, SQSDAQ. CDR3 size: 16 residues. CDR3 sequence reads: CASSSKTGGASYEQYF. For the CDR3, the DNA is TGTGCCAGCAGCTCGAAGACAGGGGGCGCCTCCTACGAGCAGTACTTC. Full variable domain (remainder filled in from reference TRBV7-4 and TRBJ2-7): GAGVSQSPRYKVAKRGRDVALRCDSISGHVTLYWYRQTLGQGSEVLTYSQSDAQRDKSGRPSGRFSAERPERSVSTLKIQRTEQGDSAVYLCASSSKTGGASYEQYFGPGTRLTVT.

The gene calls are TRBV28 and TRBJ1-5; D remains unclear. Trimming removed 3 bases from V and 3 bases from J, with 15 bases in between. Per the germline V gene, CDR1 is MDHEN and CDR2 is SYDVKM. The CDR3 length is 16 residues. CDR3 nucleotide sequence: TGTGCCAGCAGTTTTAGAGCTGCCAGGCACAATCAGCCCCAGCATTTT. It codes for CASSFRAARHNQPQHF. Variable domain in full (rest from reference TRBV28 and TRBJ1-5): DVKVTQSSRYLVKRTGEKVFLECVQDMDHENMFWYRQDPGLGLRLIYFSYDVKMKEKGDIPEGYSVSREKKERFSLILESASTNQTSMYLCASSFRAARHNQPQHFGDGTRLSIL.

The chain joins TRBV4-1 to TRBJ2-3; 10 bases line up with TRBD1. This CDR3 is built from 17 residues. Germline CDR1 is MGHRA and CDR2 is YSYEKL. V lost 3 bases and J lost 5; bases outside the gene matches: 11. CDR3 DNA: TGCGCCAGCAGCCACGACGGGACAGGGGTCGAGAGAGATACGCAGTATTTT. It translates to CASSHDGTGVERDTQYF.

The gene calls are TRBV28 and TRBJ1-5; 10 bases match TRBD1. The germline V gene has CDR1 MDHEN and CDR2 SYDVKM. The CDR3 has 14 amino acids. V shed 8 bases, J shed 6 bases, and the junction held 7 bases outside the gene matches. The CDR3 is CASGGDRGGQPQHF. CDR3 nucleotide sequence: TGTGCCAGCGGGGGGGACAGGGGCGGTCAGCCCCAGCATTTT.

CDR3 bases: TGTGCCAGCAGCGTATCAGGGACAGGGATCTACGAGCAGTACTTC. This gives the protein CASSVSGTGIYEQYF. The chain recombines TRBV9 with TRBJ2-7; the match to TRBD1 covers 9 bases. This CDR3 contains 15 residues. CDR1 and CDR2 (germline): SGDLS, YYNGEE. V shed 1 base, J shed 3 bases, and the junction held 5 bases outside the gene matches. The complete variable domain, with remaining parts taken from reference TRBV9 and TRBJ2-7, reads DSGVTQTPKHLITATGQRVTLRCSPRSGDLSVYWYQQSLDQGLQFLIQYYNGEERAKGNILERFSAQQFPDLHSELNLSSLELGDSALYFCASSVSGTGIYEQYFGPGTRLTVT.

The chain links TRBV4-1 to TRBJ2-7; 13 bases line up with TRBD2. V trimming: 4 bases; J trimming: 6 bases; junction bases outside the gene matches: 18. This CDR3 is built from 19 residues. Germline CDR1 and CDR2: MGHRA and YSYEKL. For the CDR3, the DNA is TGCGCCAGCAGCCCCAAGCCTTTACTAGCGGGAGGGCCTGTCTCCGAGCAGTACTTC. Its translation: CASSPKPLLAGGPVSEQYF.

The chain links TRBV27 to TRBJ2-7; possible D gene TRBD2, 6 bases. The CDR3 loop spans 14 amino acids. Germline CDR1 reads MNHEY; CDR2 reads SMNVEV (reference sequence). Trimming took 3 bases from V and 4 from J, leaving 13 bases between them. This chain's CDR3 is CASSLAYGRYEQYF. The CDR3 DNA is TGTGCCAGCAGTTTGGCGTACGGGAGATACGAGCAGTACTTC.

Only a few counts were recorded for this clone. The chain recombines TRBV10-3 with TRBJ2-1; TRBD1 agrees at 7 bases. Per the germline V gene, CDR1 is ENHRY and CDR2 is SYGVKD. V lost 5 bases to trimming and J lost 7 bases; unmatched junction nucleotides: 14. This CDR3 comprises 16 residues. This chain's CDR3 is CAISTRQGGPGNEQFF. Written as DNA, the CDR3 is TGTGCCATCAGTACCCGACAGGGTGGCCCCGGGAATGAGCAGTTCTTC.

The CDR3 DNA sequence: TGCGCCAGCAGCTTGGGTAAGGGGCGGGGGAGCTACGAGCAGTACTTC. It specifies CASSLGKGRGSYEQYF. The V and J genes are TRBV5-1 and TRBJ2-7; the match to TRBD2 covers 7 bases. The germline CDR1 and CDR2 sequences are SGHRS and YFSETQ. CDR3 length: 16 amino acids. The V and J ends lost 0 bases and 3 bases, in that order; junction bases with no gene match: 9. Using reference TRBV5-1 and TRBJ2-7 for the parts outside the CDR3, the full variable domain is KAGVTQTPRYLIKTRGQQVTLSCSPISGHRSVSWYQQTPGQGLQFLFEYFSETQRNKGNFPGRFSGRQFSNSRSEMNVSTLELGDSALYLCASSLGKGRGSYEQYFGPGTRLTVT.

This chain connects TRBV7-9 to TRBJ2-1, with D possibly being TRBD2 (6 bases). The CDR3 sequence is 16 residues long. Trimming cost V 2 bases and J 7 bases, with 18 bases left between them. CDR1 is SEHNR, CDR2 FQNEAQ, per germline (reference sequence). The DNA for the CDR3 is TGTGCCAGCAGCTTAAAAGGAGGCGGGGTGGTTAATGAGCAGTTCTTC. This translates into CASSLKGGGVVNEQFF.

This CDR3 is CASSNFRQEDTYGYTF. CDR3 coding DNA: TGTGCCAGTAGTAACTTCCGACAGGAGGACACCTATGGCTACACCTTC. The gene calls are TRBV19 and TRBJ1-2, with D possibly TRBD1 on 6 matching bases. The CDR3 length is 16 residues. From germline, CDR1 is LNHDA and CDR2 SQIVND (reference sequence). Trimming removed 4 bases at V and 4 bases at J, with 19 bases between. The full variable domain, completed using reference TRBV19 and TRBJ1-2, is DGGITQSPKYLFRKEGQNVTLSCEQNLNHDAMYWYRQDPGQGLRLIYYSQIVNDFQKGDIAEGYSVSREKKESFPLTVTSAQKNPTAFYLCASSNFRQEDTYGYTFGSGTRLTVV.

V usage is TRBV7-2 and J usage is TRBJ2-3; D gene ambiguous. Trimming removed 5 bases at V and 1 base at J, with 7 bases between. Germline V CDR1 and CDR2: SGHTA, FQGNSA. The CDR3 is made up of 13 amino acids. CDR3 protein: CASSGQGTDTQYF. DNA for the CDR3: TGTGCCAGCAGCGGGCAGGGCACAGATACGCAGTATTTT.

The CDR3, as DNA: TGTGCCAGCAGCTTAGCTGGGCAGACCTACAATGAGCAGTTCTTC. It yields the protein CASSLAGQTYNEQFF. This chain joins TRBV7-8 and TRBJ2-1, with unresolved D. V was trimmed by 0 bases and J by 2 bases, leaving 8 bases between them. CDR3 size: 15 residues. Germline V gene lookup returns CDR1 SGHVS and CDR2 FQNEAQ.

The V call is TRBV24-1, the J call TRBJ1-4; maybe TRBD1 (6 bases). The CDR3 runs to 12 residues. Germline values: CDR1 KGHDR, CDR2 SFDVKD. Trimming removed 4 bases at V and 14 bases at J, with 13 bases between. The CDR3 is CATSDSRGWLFF. Written as DNA, the CDR3 is TGTGCCACCAGTGACTCCAGGGGTTGGCTGTTTTTT.

The chain links TRBV7-9 to TRBJ2-7, with D possibly TRBD1 on 5 matching bases. V lost 5 bases and J 2 bases, leaving 16 bases between the germline ends. Germline V gene lookup returns CDR1 SEHNR and CDR2 FQNEAQ (reference sequence). The CDR3 spans 15 residues. CDR3 DNA: TGTGCCAGCAGCCACCCCCCCACAGGAACCTACGAGCAGTACTTC. Its translation: CASSHPPTGTYEQYF.